This T cell receptor beta chain appears in the sequencing data of a study of blood T cell repertoires in COVID-19. Across the study: Whether acute or convalescent, the COVID-19 samples came from the United States, Italy and Spain.

The germline V gene has CDR1 MNHEY and CDR2 SVGAGI. Trimming removed 1 base at V and 0 bases at J, with 10 bases between. The CDR3 is made up of 15 amino acids. Assay used: immunoSEQ multiplex PCR; TCRdb lists only in-frame clones, some missing. The table has 250,000 to 350,000 clones, about 88% seen once; the top ten hold roughly 1.5%. The V call is TRBV6-5, the J call TRBJ2-7, with a tentative D call TRBD1 (6 bases). Sequencing input: peripheral blood. This receptor was taken from a human donor with COVID-19, enrolled during active disease. The donor label of this sample is uncertain. The CDR3 bases are TGTGCCAGCAGTTACTTAGTGACAGGCTCCTACGAGCAGTACTTC. Encoded protein: CASSYLVTGSYEQYF.